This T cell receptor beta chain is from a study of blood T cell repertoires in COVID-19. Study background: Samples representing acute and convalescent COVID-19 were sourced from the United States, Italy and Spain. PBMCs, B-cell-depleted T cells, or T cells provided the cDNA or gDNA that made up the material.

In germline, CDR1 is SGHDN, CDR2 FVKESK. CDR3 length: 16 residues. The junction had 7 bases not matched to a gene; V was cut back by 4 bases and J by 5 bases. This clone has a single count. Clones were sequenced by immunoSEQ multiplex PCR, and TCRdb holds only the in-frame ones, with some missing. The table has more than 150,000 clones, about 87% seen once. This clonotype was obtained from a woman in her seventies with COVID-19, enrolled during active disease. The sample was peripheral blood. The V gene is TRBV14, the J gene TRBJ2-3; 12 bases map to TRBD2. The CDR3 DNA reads TGTGCCAGCAGCCCCAGACTAGCGGGAGCCGGAGATACGCAGTATTTT. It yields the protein CASSPRLAGAGDTQYF.